The present entry profiles one TCR beta chain with its context. This sample is drawn from a study of shared clonotypes between healthy human individuals. Measured with immunoSEQ multiplex PCR; TCRdb has only the in-frame clones, and not every one. The table includes millions of clones, roughly 91% detected once. Trimming removed 0 bases from V and 15 bases from J, with 24 bases in between. The germline V gene has CDR1 PRHDT and CDR2 FYEKMQ (reference sequence). CDR3 length: 16 residues. The naive CD8 population came from CD45RO-negative cells selected for CCR7, without terminally differentiated effector memory CD45RA+ cells.

This TCR was recovered from a young man in good health. Some clones in this sample may be carry-over from other donors' samples. Input material: naive CD8+ T cells from PBMCs. J is TRBJ2-1 and V is TRBV13; D perhaps matches TRBD2 (6 bases). CDR3 DNA: TGTGCCAGCAGCTTAGGCGGGCTAGCGCCTAGAACAGGACCGTTCTTC. Its protein product is CASSLGGLAPRTGPFF.